Following are 30 T cell receptor beta chains from one sample sequenced in a study of OX40 agonist ivuxolimab in advanced cancers. Sequenced by immunoSEQ multiplex PCR; TCRdb stores in-frame clones only, minus some. The sample consists of over 85,000 clones, less than 95% of them appearing once. Sequencing was performed on CD4+ or CD8+ T cells sorted from blood, taken in a trial of the OX40 agonist ivuxolimab. These receptor sequences come from an adult with an advanced solid tumor such as melanoma, head and neck, liver or kidney cancer.

J is TRBJ2-7 and V is TRBV7-3; the D gene is possibly TRBD1 (6 bases). Germline CDR1 is SGHTA and CDR2 is FQGTGA. The V end was cut by 2 bases, the J end by 0 bases, with 8 bases between. The CDR3 totals 14 residues. The CDR3 sequence is CASSLDRSSYEQYF. The CDR3 nucleotides are TGTGCCAGCAGCTTAGACAGGAGCTCCTACGAGCAGTACTTC.

V gene TRBV9 combines with J gene TRBJ2-2; possibly TRBD2 for D (5 bases). This CDR3 is 15 amino acids long. Germline assignment: CDR1 SGDLS and CDR2 YYNGEE. The V and J ends lost 6 bases and 0 bases respectively, with 12 bases between them. The CDR3 bases are TGTGCCAGCACCTCTACACTAGCGAACACCGGGGAGCTGTTTTTT. Amino acid sequence: CASTSTLANTGELFF.

The chain joins TRBV2 to TRBJ1-5; 8 nucleotides align to TRBD1. This CDR3 comprises 14 residues. Trimming cost V 6 bases and J 1 base; bases outside gene matches: 2. The germline V gene has CDR1 SNHLY and CDR2 FYNNEI. The CDR3 sequence is CASRGDRSNQPQHF. CDR3 in DNA: TGTGCCAGCAGGGGGGACAGGAGCAATCAGCCCCAGCATTTT. Looking up the rest from reference TRBV2 and TRBJ1-5 gives the full variable domain: EPEVTQTPSHQVTQMGQEVILRCVPISNHLYFYWYRQILGQKVEFLVSFYNNEISEKSEIFDDQFSVERPDGSNFTLKIRSTKLEDSAMYFCASRGDRSNQPQHFGDGTRLSIL.

This chain connects TRBV2 to TRBJ2-7; 10 bases fit TRBD1. V shed 10 bases, J shed 6 bases, and the junction held 9 bases outside the gene matches. This CDR3 has 13 residues. Germline CDR1 is SNHLY and CDR2 is FYNNEI. The CDR3 DNA reads TGTGCCAACCAAGGGGACAGGGGTGCCGAGCAGTACTTC. Its translation is CANQGDRGAEQYF.

This clone showed up just a few times. This chain uses TRBV4-2 with TRBJ1-3, with D hard to call. The ends were cut back, 6 bases at V and 0 bases at J, with 6 bases in the middle. Germline-derived CDR1 and CDR2 are LGHNA and YNFKEQ. This CDR3 has 13 amino acids. The CDR3 DNA sequence: TGTGCCAGCAGGGATTACTCTGGAAACACCATATATTTT. It encodes CASRDYSGNTIYF.

The chain couples TRBV18 to TRBJ2-3; 8 bases agree with TRBD1. Germline lookup yields CDR1 KGHSH and CDR2 LQKENI. This CDR3 is 15 amino acids long. V lost 2 bases and J lost 2; bases outside the gene matches: 3. The CDR3 region is CASSPGTGYTDTQYF. The CDR3 DNA reads TGTGCCAGCTCACCAGGGACAGGATACACAGATACGCAGTATTTT.

CDR3 protein: CASSPSTGGGEKLFF. The CDR3 DNA reads as TGTGCCAGCTCACCTTCGACAGGCGGGGGTGAAAAACTGTTTTTT. The J gene is TRBJ1-4, the V gene TRBV18; TRBD1 might be the D (6 bases). Trimming pared 3 bases from V and 7 bases from J, leaving 15 bases between. Germline V gives CDR1 KGHSH, CDR2 LQKENI. This CDR3 has 15 residues.

Notes on this clone: At one boundary the junction diverges from the germline segment, which might be a read error. The chain uses TRBV6-1 and TRBJ2-7; TRBD2 agrees at 7 bases. The CDR3 covers 12 residues. Per germline, CDR1 MNHNS and CDR2 SASEGT. In DNA form, the CDR3 reads TGTGCCGGCAGGAGGGGAGGGTACGAGCAGTACTTC. Translated, it gives CAGRRGGYEQYF.

This chain joins TRBV7-9 and TRBJ2-1, with 9 bases fitting TRBD2. The V gene end was trimmed by 4 bases and the J gene end by 0 bases; junction bases not matched to a gene: 4. This CDR3 spans 16 amino acids. The germline gives CDR1 SEHNR, CDR2 FQNEAQ (reference sequence). CDR3 sequence: CASSSPGLASYNEQFF. CDR3 sequence (DNA): TGTGCCAGCAGCTCCCCGGGACTAGCCTCCTACAATGAGCAGTTCTTC.

V and J are TRBV29-1 and TRBJ1-2; D may be TRBD1 (5 bases). The CDR3 totals 12 residues. Between the trimmed V and J ends, which lost 6 bases and 8 bases, there was a span of 16 bases. Germline loops: CDR1 SQVTM, CDR2 ANQGSEA. The CDR3 loop is CSVHPGTGGYTF. In DNA, the CDR3 is TGCAGCGTACATCCCGGGACGGGCGGCTACACCTTC.

The chain has TRBV14 and TRBJ1-1, with 7 bases matching TRBD1. The V gene end was trimmed by 8 bases and the J gene end by 5 bases; junction bases not matched to a gene: 14. The CDR3 contains 15 residues. Germline CDR1 is SGHDN and CDR2 is FVKESK. For the CDR3, the DNA is TGTGCCAGCTCAGCCAGGGGGTGGGAGAGAACTGAAGCTTTCTTT. Encoded protein: CASSARGWERTEAFF.

The chain has TRBV19 and TRBJ1-4, with 9 bases fitting TRBD1. Germline V lookup: CDR1 LNHDA, CDR2 SQIVND (reference sequence). After removal of 4 bases from V and 7 bases from J, the junction contained 7 bases not matched to a gene. This CDR3 has 15 residues. The CDR3 sequence: CASSRNRGRGEKLFF. DNA for the CDR3: TGTGCCAGTAGTAGAAACAGGGGGCGCGGTGAAAAACTGTTTTTT.

The V call is TRBV29-1, the J call TRBJ2-1; D gene uncertain. The CDR3 has 11 amino acids. The V gene lost 4 bases and the J gene lost 8 bases, with 9 bases spanning the gap. CDR1 SQVTM and CDR2 ANQGSEA come from the germline V gene. For the CDR3, the DNA is TGCAGCGTTGGTTACATGGATGAGCAGTTCTTC. Its translation is CSVGYMDEQFF.

In this sample, this clone turned up once. The chain joins TRBV7-2 to TRBJ1-3; 10 bases are shared with TRBD1. The CDR3 runs 15 residues. Germline V lookup: CDR1 SGHTA, CDR2 FQGNSA. The junction had 5 bases not matched to a gene; V was cut back by 5 bases and J by 4 bases. Written as DNA, the CDR3 is TGTGCCAGCAGCCGGACAGGGGGAACGGGAAACACCATATATTTT. This encodes CASSRTGGTGNTIYF.

J is TRBJ2-2 and V is TRBV18; D could derive from TRBD1 or TRBD2 (5 bases each). CDR1 and CDR2 from the germline V gene are KGHSH and LQKENI. The CDR3 is 15 residues long. Trimming removed 4 bases at V and 5 bases at J, with 14 bases between. CDR3 nucleotides: TGTGCCAGCTCACTGCCGGGACGCCGGACCGGGGAGCTGTTTTTT. Protein product: CASSLPGRRTGELFF.

V and J are TRBV28 and TRBJ2-7; D not resolved. Trimming removed 4 bases at V and 5 bases at J, with 6 bases between. Germline loops: CDR1 MDHEN, CDR2 SYDVKM. The CDR3 is 11 amino acids. The CDR3 nucleotides are TGTGCCAGCAGTTACGAACACGAGCAGTACTTC. Translation gives CASSYEHEQYF.

The chain uses TRBV5-1 and TRBJ2-3, with a tentative D call TRBD2 (5 bases). The CDR3 sequence is 14 residues long. V was shortened by 2 bases and J by 2 bases, with 9 bases between the two germline ends. Germline CDR1 SGHRS, CDR2 YFSETQ. CDR3 bases: TGCGCCAGCAGCTTAGGACTCGACACAGATACGCAGTATTTT. It translates to CASSLGLDTDTQYF.

The V call is TRBV19, the J call TRBJ2-3, with D possibly being TRBD2 (6 bases). The CDR3 is 17 amino acids. Germline loops: CDR1 LNHDA, CDR2 SQIVND (reference sequence). Trimming left V 5 bases short and J 0 bases short, with 18 bases between. Written as DNA, the CDR3 is TGTGCCAGTAGTTTCCCCTCGGCGGGGCTCAGCACAGATACGCAGTATTTT. Translation: CASSFPSAGLSTDTQYF.

The chain is built from TRBV7-2 and TRBJ1-1; no clear D gene. This CDR3 region has 14 residues. V shed 5 bases and J shed 5 bases, with 15 bases lying between them. Germline CDR1 is SGHTA and CDR2 is FQGNSA. CDR3 in amino acids: CASSPRLGWTEAFF. The CDR3 DNA is TGTGCCAGCAGCCCCCGCCTGGGGTGGACTGAAGCTTTCTTT.

CDR3 residues: CSVEDPSGGPYEQYF. The CDR3 DNA reads TGCAGCGTTGAAGATCCTAGCGGGGGACCCTACGAGCAGTACTTC. The chain uses TRBV29-1 and TRBJ2-7; 10 bases match TRBD2. Germline assignment: CDR1 SQVTM and CDR2 ANQGSEA. Unmatched junction bases numbered 4, after V lost 0 bases and J lost 2 bases. CDR3 length: 15 residues.

The table lists this clone with a few counts. The CDR3 sequence: CASSITGQGSYEQYF. The CDR3 nucleotides read TGTGCCAGTAGTATCACGGGACAGGGCTCCTACGAGCAGTACTTC. V usage is TRBV19 and J usage is TRBJ2-7; 9 bases agree with TRBD1. The CDR3 length is 15 residues. Germline CDR1 LNHDA, CDR2 SQIVND (reference sequence). V shed 3 bases, J shed 0 bases, and the junction held 3 bases outside the gene matches.

The V and J genes are TRBV5-5 and TRBJ1-2; weak D call: TRBD1 (6 bases). V was pared by 0 bases and J by 1 base, with 16 bases between. The CDR3 totals 17 residues. Looked up from germline, CDR1 is SGHKS and CDR2 is YYEKEE (reference sequence). The CDR3 here is CASSLELGQGFNYGYTF. For the CDR3, the DNA is TGTGCCAGCAGCTTGGAGCTAGGGCAGGGGTTTAACTATGGCTACACCTTC.

On this clone itself: Other DNA variants within this sample encode the same CDR3. Here the CDR3 reads CASSQAGGYNEQFF. The CDR3 DNA follows: TGCGCCAGCAGCCAAGCAGGGGGCTACAATGAGCAGTTCTTC. This sequence joins TRBV4-3 and TRBJ2-1; 7 positions agree with TRBD1. The CDR3 covers 14 residues. V was pared by 1 base and J by 3 bases, with 0 bases of the junction left unmatched. The germline CDR1 and CDR2 sequences are LGHNA and YSLEER.

This clone was seen a handful of times. The gene calls are TRBV30 and TRBJ2-3; either TRBD1 or TRBD2 may fit D (5 bases each). CDR3 length: 12 amino acids. Germline V gene lookup returns CDR1 GTSNPN and CDR2 SVGIG (reference sequence). Trimming shortened V by 5 bases and J by 9 bases, and 15 bases separated the two germline ends. CDR3 nucleotides: TGTGCCTGGGCCCGGGACGCCCGAACGCAGTATTTT. It yields the protein CAWARDARTQYF.

This clone was observed a single time. This chain links TRBV2 with TRBJ2-7; D is possibly TRBD1 (5 bases). The CDR3 is made up of 14 amino acids. Per the germline V gene, CDR1 is SNHLY and CDR2 is FYNNEI. The V and J ends lost 4 bases and 3 bases respectively, with 13 bases between them. The CDR3 loop reads CASSVYRSSYEQYF. The CDR3 DNA sequence: TGTGCCAGCAGTGTCTACAGGAGTAGCTACGAGCAGTACTTC.

The chain joins TRBV9 to TRBJ2-4, with TRBD1 identical over 9 bases. V shed 1 base and J 7 bases; nucleotides not matched to a gene: 3. There are 14 residues in the CDR3. Germline CDR1 reads SGDLS; CDR2 reads YYNGEE. CDR3 residues: CASSVTGGNNIQYF. CDR3 DNA sequence: TGTGCCAGCAGCGTAACAGGGGGCAATAACATTCAGTACTTC.

This clone was picked up a small number of times. This rearrangement joins TRBV6-5 to TRBJ2-3, with D perhaps matching TRBD1 (6 bases). Per germline, CDR1 MNHEY and CDR2 SVGAGI. V was cut by 0 bases and J by 5 bases, with 15 bases left in between. The CDR3 consists of 16 residues. The CDR3 sequence: CASSYSRQGTGDTQYF. CDR3 DNA: TGTGCCAGCAGTTACTCGAGGCAGGGGACGGGAGATACGCAGTATTTT.

This clone has at least ten counts. The genes are TRBV19 and TRBJ2-7; 11 bases align to TRBD2. Trimming cost V 3 bases and J 5 bases; bases outside gene matches: 6. The germline gives CDR1 LNHDA, CDR2 SQIVND (reference sequence). This CDR3 has 15 amino acids. The CDR3, as DNA: TGTGCCAGTAGTATCACTAGCGGGAGTATCAACGAGCAGTACTTC. It translates to CASSITSGSINEQYF.

The V and J genes are TRBV5-4 and TRBJ1-2; D gene ambiguous. Trimming removed 0 bases from V and 7 bases from J, with 13 bases in between. CDR3 length equals 14 residues. Germline V gene data show CDR1 as SGHNT and CDR2 as YYREEE (reference sequence). CDR3 DNA sequence: TGTGCCAGCAGCTTGGGCACTATAGTTGGTGGCTACACCTTC. Protein product: CASSLGTIVGGYTF. Using reference TRBV5-4 and TRBJ1-2 for the parts outside the CDR3, the full variable domain is ETGVTQSPTHLIKTRGQQVTLRCSSQSGHNTVSWYQQALGQGPQFIFQYYREEENGRGNFPPRFSGLQFPNYSSELNVNALELDDSALYLCASSLGTIVGGYTFGSGTRLTVV.

The CDR3, as DNA: TGTGCCAGCAGCTTAGGGACCGGGGGCCATCAGCCCCAGCATTTT. Protein sequence: CASSLGTGGHQPQHF. The V call is TRBV7-9, the J call TRBJ1-5; maybe TRBD1 (6 bases). Germline loops: CDR1 SEHNR, CDR2 FQNEAQ (reference sequence). Trimming removed 1 base from V and 5 bases from J, with 12 bases in between. The CDR3 covers 15 residues.